This T cell receptor beta chain appears in the sequencing data of a study of T-cell reconstitution after alpha-beta-depleted transplantation in children (dated by TCRdb to between 2015 and 2016). General notes on the study: Using TCR repertoire profiling, the study followed T-cell immune reconstitution in a quantitative way in children after TCRalphabeta/CD19-depleted allogeneic hematopoietic cell transplantation.

On this clonotype: Its antigen has not been determined. No quality values exist for individual bases; no much larger clone is one base distant.

General conclusions and limits of the study: In some patients, the high TCRbeta diversity seen at day 60 was put down to recipient T cells and intrathymic progenitors that had survived conditioning. The apparently early alphabetaT-cell count recovery about two months after transplant was reportedly dependent on only several hundred rapidly expanded clones derived from non-depleted graft cells. Over subsequent months, a decline in hyperexpanded clone frequencies was noted, and after one year, T-cell counts and TCRbeta diversity were mostly ascribed to newly produced T cells.

The CDR3 contains 15 residues, cysteine and phenylalanine counted. Just the 45-base CDR3 DNA is kept, in frame starting at base 1. CDR1 and CDR2 are drawn from the germline V gene: SGHTA, FQGNSA. V is pruned by 1 base and J by 2 bases, leaving 2 bases of the junction without a gene match. What the treatment or condition label conveys for this sample: allogeneic hematopoietic cell transplantation with graft depleted of TCRalphabeta T cells and CD19 B cells. TCRalphabeta/CD19-depleted allogeneic hematopoietic cell grafts were given to the transplant recipients, all of whom were children. Library preparation was by PCR. The instrument was an Illumina HiSeq 2500. TCR libraries were prepared with molecular barcoding, using unique molecular identifiers to normalize TCRbeta repertoire quantification. TCRdb ran its own pipeline on the public reads, namely fastp trimming at Q25 and MiXCR clone calling, and kept in-frame beta chains. Records with the same CDR3 protein are collapsed into one entry carrying the most frequent genes and DNA. The sample table records approximately 110,000 distinct CDR3 sequences; 23% of these occur just once. About 10% of the sample is in the top ten clones.

The TCR comes from a male patient aged 2-15 years who had a stem cell transplant for chronic granulomatous disease, so the T cells may come from the graft donor. The chain joins TRBV7-2 to TRBJ2-3; 8 bases in the junction line up with TRBD2. The source material was PBMCs, mostly from graft donor cells, sampled 180 days after TCRalphabeta/CD19-depleted stem cell transplant. CDR3 region: CASSLGLANTDTQYF. The DNA reads as follows: TGTGCCAGCAGCTTAGGACTAGCGAACACAGATACGCAGTATTTT.